This T cell receptor beta chain was documented in a study of human T cells and chemical hapten exposure. Specified time point: pre-sensitization, week 0. Treatment denoted: therapeutic diphenylcyclopropenone sensitization with weekly scalp DPC. The V end lost 2 bases, the J end lost 0 bases, and 7 bases lay between the germline ends. In germline, CDR1 is DFQATT, CDR2 SNEGSKA (reference sequence). The length of the CDR3 is 14 residues. Note on this clonotype: What it binds is unknown.

The study used a library that attached unique molecular identifiers to individual cDNA molecules. In TCRdb, the RACE reads were re-called with MiXCR into one record per CDR3 protein. Of 190,000 or so distinct CDR3 sequences listed, just under 30% are singletons. Whole-study findings and limits: There was alopecia in the donors, so their immune response may differ from that of healthy people.

The receptor was isolated from a woman in her twenties or thirties with alopecia areata. Some clones in this sample may be carry-over from other donors' samples. The chain couples TRBV20-1 to TRBJ2-2; D unresolved. The sequences come from whole blood, collected in connection with sensitization to the hapten diphenylcyclopropenone (DPC). For the CDR3, the DNA is TGCAGTGCTAGACTGGTTGCGAACACCGGGGAGCTGTTTTTT. It yields the protein CSARLVANTGELFF.